Presented here are 4 T cell receptor beta chains from one specimen sequenced in a study of T-cell memory formation after mild COVID-19. TCRdb re-analysed the 5' RACE reads in MiXCR, keeping a single row per CDR3 protein. This table has some 270,000 distinct CDR3 sequences, 15% appearing once. Sample: PBMCs or a T cell subset sorted from them (not recorded which). These receptors were taken from an adult woman who had mild COVID-19 (a few samples of this study predate the infection). Cell type and time point are not known.

This clonotype was observed a few times. The chain carries TRBV7-2 and TRBJ2-2; the D gene is possibly TRBD1 (7 bases). With 8 bases removed from V and 7 bases from J, the gap between germline ends came to 17 bases. CDR1 and CDR2 from the germline V gene are SGHTA and FQGNSA. The CDR3 has 14 residues. CDR3 DNA sequence: TGTGCCAGCCAGAGGACAGGAGGGGTCGGGGAGCTGTTTTTT. Its protein product is CASQRTGGVGELFF.

The sample holds many counts of this clonotype. This sequence joins TRBV5-1 and TRBJ2-7; 7 bases fit TRBD1. Losses at the gene ends were 4 bases for V and 0 bases for J; bases not matched to a gene: 10. In germline, CDR1 is SGHRS, CDR2 YFSETQ. The CDR3 contains 16 residues. The DNA of the CDR3 is TGCGCCAGCAGCCGTGGTCACCGGGACAGCTCCTACGAGCAGTACTTC. It yields the protein CASSRGHRDSSYEQYF.

This clonotype showed up just a few times. The chain uses TRBV15 and TRBJ2-7, with a possible D match to TRBD1 (6 bases). This CDR3 contains 14 residues. Germline V CDR1 and CDR2: LNHNV, YYDKDF (reference sequence). The V and J ends lost 3 bases and 1 base respectively, with 10 bases between them. The chain's CDR3 is CATSREQGSYEQYF. For the CDR3, the DNA is TGTGCCACCAGCAGGGAACAGGGATCCTACGAGCAGTACTTC.

This clonotype showed up just a few times. The V gene is TRBV5-1, the J gene TRBJ2-1; D might be TRBD1 or TRBD2, each matching 5 bases. In germline, CDR1 is SGHRS, CDR2 YFSETQ. The CDR3 sequence is 15 residues long. V lost 1 base to trimming and J lost 1 base, with 9 bases between them. CDR3 region: CASSLPGSSYNEQFF. The CDR3 coding sequence is TGCGCCAGCAGCTTGCCAGGGAGTTCCTACAATGAGCAGTTCTTC. The whole variable domain, filled in from reference TRBV5-1 and TRBJ2-1, reads KAGVTQTPRYLIKTRGQQVTLSCSPISGHRSVSWYQQTPGQGLQFLFEYFSETQRNKGNFPGRFSGRQFSNSRSEMNVSTLELGDSALYLCASSLPGSSYNEQFFGPGTRLTVL.